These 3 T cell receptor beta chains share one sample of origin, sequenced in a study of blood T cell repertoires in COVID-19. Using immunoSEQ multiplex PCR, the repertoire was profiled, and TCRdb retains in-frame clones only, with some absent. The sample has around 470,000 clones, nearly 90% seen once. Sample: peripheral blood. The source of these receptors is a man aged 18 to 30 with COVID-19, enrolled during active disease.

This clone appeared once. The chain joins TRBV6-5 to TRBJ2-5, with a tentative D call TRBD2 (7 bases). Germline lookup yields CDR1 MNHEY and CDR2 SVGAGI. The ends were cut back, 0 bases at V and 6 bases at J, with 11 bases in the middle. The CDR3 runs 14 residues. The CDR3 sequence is CASSYSGGRKTQYF. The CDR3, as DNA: TGTGCCAGCAGTTACTCGGGGGGGCGGAAGACCCAGTACTTC.

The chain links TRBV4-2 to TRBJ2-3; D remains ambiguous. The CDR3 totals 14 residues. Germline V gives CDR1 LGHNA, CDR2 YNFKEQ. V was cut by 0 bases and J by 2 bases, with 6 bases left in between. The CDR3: CASSQDLLTDTQYF. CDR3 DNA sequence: TGTGCCAGCAGCCAAGACCTCCTCACAGATACGCAGTATTTT.

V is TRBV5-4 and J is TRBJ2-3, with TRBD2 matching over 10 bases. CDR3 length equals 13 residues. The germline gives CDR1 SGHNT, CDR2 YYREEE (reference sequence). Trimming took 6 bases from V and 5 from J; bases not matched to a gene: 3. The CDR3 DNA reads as TGTGCCAGCACTAGCGGGAGTGTAGATACGCAGTATTTT. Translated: CASTSGSVDTQYF. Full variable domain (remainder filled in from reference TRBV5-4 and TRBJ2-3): ETGVTQSPTHLIKTRGQQVTLRCSSQSGHNTVSWYQQALGQGPQFIFQYYREEENGRGNFPPRFSGLQFPNYSSELNVNALELDDSALYLCASTSGSVDTQYFGPGTRLTVL.